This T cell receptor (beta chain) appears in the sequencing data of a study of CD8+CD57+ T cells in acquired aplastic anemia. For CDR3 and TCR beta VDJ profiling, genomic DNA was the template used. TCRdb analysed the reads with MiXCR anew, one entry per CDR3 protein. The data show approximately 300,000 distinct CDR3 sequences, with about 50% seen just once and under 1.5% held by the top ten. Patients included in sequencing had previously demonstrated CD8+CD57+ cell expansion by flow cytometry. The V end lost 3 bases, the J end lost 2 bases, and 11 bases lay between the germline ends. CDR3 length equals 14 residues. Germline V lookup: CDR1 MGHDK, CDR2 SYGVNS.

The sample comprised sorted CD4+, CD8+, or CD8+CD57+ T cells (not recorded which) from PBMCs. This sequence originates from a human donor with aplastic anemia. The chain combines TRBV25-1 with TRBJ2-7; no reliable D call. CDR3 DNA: TGTGCCAGCAGTGAGATAGGCAGCACCTACGAGCAGTACTTC. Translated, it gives CASSEIGSTYEQYF.